The entry below describes one T cell receptor (beta chain). This clonotype was detected many times. What this receptor recognizes is not known. Base qualities are not recorded, but no much larger clone differs from it by a single base. PBMCs were isolated by Ficoll-Paque density gradient centrifugation. This sample was taken from a study of T-cell memory formation after mild COVID-19 (dated by TCRdb to 2020 to 2022). Describing the broader study: TCR sequence clusters from the two donors were found to be largely donor specific. In two donors, T-cell clones that expanded and contracted after mild COVID-19 were followed by sequencing TCRalpha and TCRbeta repertoires longitudinally. The cohort was made up of two young adult volunteers, one female and one male, who were previously healthy.

The study at large found these results: The detection of some responding clones in pre-infection memory suggests that pre-existing cross-reactive memory T cells joined the SARS-CoV-2 response. Clones contracting from day 15 to 85 had balanced CD4/CD8 phenotypes, while a second wave expanding from day 15 to 37 was biased towards CD4+. Whether the second-wave clones peaking on day 37 were SARS-CoV-2 specific was not confirmed. Contracting CD4+ clones appeared mostly in the CM and EM memory subsets, whereas CD8+ clones were enriched in EMRA. The study covered only a couple of mild cases, and larger cohorts including severe cases with pre-infection samples were considered necessary.

The listed sequencing device is Illumina NovaSeq 6000. TCRalpha and TCRbeta cDNA libraries were built by 5'RACE with constant-segment primers, adding sample barcodes and unique molecular identifiers. Trizol reagent was used to extract RNA from every sample. Libraries were amplified in two PCR steps, with a second sample barcode and Illumina TruSeq adapters added in the second step. Libraries were sequenced on an Illumina NovaSeq with 2 x 150 bp paired-end reads. The published analysis was carried out like this. Demultiplexing of reads and collapsing into UMI-guided consensus sequences were performed with migec v1.2.7. Using mixcr v2.1.11, UMI consensuses were aligned to TRA and TRB V and J templates and then assembled into clonotypes. A clonotype was counted as expanded or contracted only if both edgeR and NoisET called the change significant, with noise models trained on biological replicates. For edgeR calls, the cutoffs were a false discovery rate-adjusted p below 0.01 and a log2 fold-change threshold of 1. As an exploratory analysis of dynamics, max-normalized trajectories of the 1000 most abundant clonotypes were examined by PCA with hierarchical clustering. Separately sequenced CD4+ and CD8+ repertoires were used to assign a CD4 or CD8 phenotype to each responding clone. TCRdb reran the public reads through fastp at Q25 and MiXCR, keeping productive beta chains. One record per CDR3 amino acid sequence lists the most common genes and DNA. The V and J calls here are based on TCRdb, not the publication. For this sample the table gives roughly 340,000 distinct CDR3 sequences, of which more than 15% were detected only once. Of the sample, about 22% is held by the ten largest clones.

The sequencing input was PBMCs or a T cell subset sorted from them (not recorded which). The sequence was obtained from a man aged 18 to 35 who had mild COVID-19 (a few samples of this study predate the infection). The sample titles of this study are shuffled in the database, so cell type and time point are left out; the donor was told from shared clones.

Here the CDR3 is given as CASSLPRRYSGANVLTF. The DNA sequence reads TGTGCCAGCAGCTTACCCCGACGGTACTCTGGGGCCAACGTCCTGACTTTC. The sequence links TRBV7-8 to TRBJ2-6; the D gene cannot be named for sure. The germline V gene encodes CDR1 SGHVS and CDR2 FQNEAQ. The CDR3 runs 17 amino acids, cysteine and phenylalanine included. CDR3 DNA only is kept here, 51 bases in frame from base 1. Relative to germline, V is 2 bases shorter and J is 0 bases shorter, with 11 bases between their ends.